This T cell receptor (beta chain) was identified during a study of cytomegalovirus exposure and HLA in healthy donors. Overall study results and limits: Excluded: some indistinguishable V segments such as TRBV6-2 and TRBV6-3. Later analysis identified a missense DCLRE1C variant that was linked to TCR beta V- and J-gene trimming. CMV serostatus was the sole immune exposure data available.

Both 60 Vbeta primers and 13 Jbeta primers went into the PCR. Repertoires were generated with immunoSEQ multiplex PCR, while TCRdb's copy carries only in-frame clones and drops some. The sample shows under 150,000 clones, 75% to 80% of them seen only once. About this clone itself: Its antigen is undetermined.

Trimming removed 3 bases from V and 4 bases from J, with 10 bases in between. This CDR3 has 14 residues. The germline CDR1 and CDR2 sequences are LNHDA and SQIVND (reference sequence). Sequenced: PBMCs. The rearrangement joins TRBV19 to TRBJ1-5; D unclear. This receptor was taken from a middle-aged woman in good health and CMV-seropositive. As DNA, the CDR3 is TGTGCCAGTAGTATCGGCAGGTTGAATCAGCCCCAGCATTTT. Protein: CASSIGRLNQPQHF.